These 4 T cell receptor beta chains originate from one sample sequenced in a study of blood T cell dynamics during melanoma immunotherapy. Regarding time point: pre-treatment baseline. Measured with immunoSEQ multiplex PCR; TCRdb has only the in-frame clones, and not every one. In the table there are 15,000 to 20,000 clones, roughly 83% of which are singletons. The starting material was blood, obtained from a patient treated with checkpoint blockade. These TCRs come from a human donor with melanoma.

The CDR3 is CASSLLGTETEQFF. CDR3 sequence (DNA): TGTGCCAGCAGCTTACTAGGAACCGAGACCGAGCAGTTCTTC. The J gene is TRBJ2-1, the V gene TRBV5-4; tentative D call: TRBD2 (5 bases). CDR1 and CDR2 (germline): SGHNT, YYREEE (reference sequence). The V and J ends lost 2 bases and 10 bases respectively, with 16 bases between them. CDR3 size: 14 residues.

The J gene is TRBJ2-1, the V gene TRBV5-1; TRBD2 agrees at 9 bases. CDR1 SGHRS and CDR2 YFSETQ come from the germline V gene. The V segment lost 4 bases and the J segment 5 bases; nucleotides outside the gene matches: 7. This CDR3 contains 15 residues. The CDR3 DNA sequence: TGCGCCAGCAGCCAAACCGGGACTAGCAACAATGAGCAGTTCTTC. Translated: CASSQTGTSNNEQFF.

By sample fraction, this clone is medium-sized (0.01 to 0.1%). The V call is TRBV6-6, the J call TRBJ2-7, with 8 positions matching TRBD2. The germline CDR1 and CDR2 sequences are MNHNY and SVGAGI (reference sequence). The junction had 5 bases not matched to a gene; V was cut back by 4 bases and J by 0 bases. CDR3 length equals 15 residues. CDR3 in amino acids: CASSSPGLVSYEQYF. CDR3 DNA sequence: TGTGCCAGCAGTTCCCCGGGACTAGTCTCCTACGAGCAGTACTTC.

V gene TRBV7-2 combines with J gene TRBJ2-1; the match to TRBD2 covers 11 bases. Germline V gene sequence: CDR1 SGHTA, CDR2 FQGNSA. Unmatched junction bases numbered 4, after V lost 5 bases and J lost 4 bases. This CDR3 has 15 residues. The CDR3, as DNA: TGTGCCAGCAGCGAGGGGACTAGCGGATACAATGAGCAGTTCTTC. Its protein product is CASSEGTSGYNEQFF.